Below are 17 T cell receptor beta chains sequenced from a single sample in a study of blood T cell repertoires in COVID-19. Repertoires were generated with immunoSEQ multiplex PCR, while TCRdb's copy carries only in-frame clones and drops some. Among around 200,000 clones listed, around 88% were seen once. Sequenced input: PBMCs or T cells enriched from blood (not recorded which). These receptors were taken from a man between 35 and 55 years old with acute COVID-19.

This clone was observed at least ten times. CDR3 protein: CASSQERGRRTEAFF. CDR3 DNA: TGCGCCAGCAGCCAAGAACGGGGGAGGCGCACTGAAGCTTTCTTT. The chain employs TRBV4-3 and TRBJ1-1; D perhaps matches TRBD1 (5 bases). This CDR3 contains 15 residues. V lost 0 bases and J lost 4, with 12 bases in between. The germline V gene has CDR1 LGHNA and CDR2 YSLEER.

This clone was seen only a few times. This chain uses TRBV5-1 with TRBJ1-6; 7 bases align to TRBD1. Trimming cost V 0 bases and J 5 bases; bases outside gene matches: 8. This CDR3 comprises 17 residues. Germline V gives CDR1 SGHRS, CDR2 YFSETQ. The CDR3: CASSLAGWGTDNSPLHF. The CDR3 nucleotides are TGCGCCAGCAGCTTGGCCGGGTGGGGGACAGATAATTCACCCCTCCACTTT.

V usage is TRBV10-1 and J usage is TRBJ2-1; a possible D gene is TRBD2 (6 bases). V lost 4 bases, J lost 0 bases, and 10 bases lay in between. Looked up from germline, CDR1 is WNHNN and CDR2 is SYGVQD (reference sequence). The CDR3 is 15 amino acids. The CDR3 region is CASSAPGLSYNEQFF. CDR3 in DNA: TGCGCCAGCAGTGCCCCGGGACTCTCCTACAATGAGCAGTTCTTC.

The CDR3 reads CASYRTRTGELFF. As DNA, the CDR3 is TGTGCCTCGTATCGGACTCGAACCGGGGAGCTGTTTTTT. This chain connects TRBV2 to TRBJ2-2; TRBD2 might be the D (5 bases). Germline assignment: CDR1 SNHLY and CDR2 FYNNEI. V lost 11 bases and J lost 5, with 15 bases in between. The length of the CDR3 is 13 residues.

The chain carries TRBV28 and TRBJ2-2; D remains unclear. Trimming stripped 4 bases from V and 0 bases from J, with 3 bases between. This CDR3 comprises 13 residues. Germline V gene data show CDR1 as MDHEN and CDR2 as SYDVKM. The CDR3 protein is CASSYTNTGELFF. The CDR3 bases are TGTGCCAGCAGTTATACGAACACCGGGGAGCTGTTTTTT.

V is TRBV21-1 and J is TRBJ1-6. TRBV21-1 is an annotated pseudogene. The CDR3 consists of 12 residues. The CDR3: CASKNPAEPLHF. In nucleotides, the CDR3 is TGTGCCAGCAAAAACCCGGCGGAACCCCTCCACTTT.

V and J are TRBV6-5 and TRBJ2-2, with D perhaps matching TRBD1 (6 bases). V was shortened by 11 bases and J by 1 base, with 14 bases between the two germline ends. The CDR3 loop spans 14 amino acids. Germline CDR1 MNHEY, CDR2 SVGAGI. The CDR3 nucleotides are TGTGCCGCCGGACAGCCGCAGAACACCGGGGAGCTGTTTTTT. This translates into CAAGQPQNTGELFF.

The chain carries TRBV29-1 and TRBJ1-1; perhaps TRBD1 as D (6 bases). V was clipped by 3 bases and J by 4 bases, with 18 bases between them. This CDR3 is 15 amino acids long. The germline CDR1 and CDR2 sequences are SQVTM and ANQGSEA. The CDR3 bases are TGCAGCGTTGACGCACAACAGGGCTTGAGCACTGAAGCTTTCTTT. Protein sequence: CSVDAQQGLSTEAFF.

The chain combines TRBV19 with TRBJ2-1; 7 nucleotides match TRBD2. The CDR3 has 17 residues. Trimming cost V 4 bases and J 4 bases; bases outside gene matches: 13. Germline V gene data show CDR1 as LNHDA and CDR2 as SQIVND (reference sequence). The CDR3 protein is CASSKAGVRVLYNEQFF. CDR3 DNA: TGTGCCAGTAGTAAGGCGGGAGTAAGGGTACTTTACAATGAGCAGTTCTTC.

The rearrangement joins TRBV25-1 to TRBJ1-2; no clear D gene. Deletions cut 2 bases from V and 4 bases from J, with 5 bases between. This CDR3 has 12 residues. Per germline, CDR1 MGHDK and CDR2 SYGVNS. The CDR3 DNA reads TGTGCCAGCAGTGAAAGAGCCTATGGCTACACCTTC. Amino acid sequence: CASSERAYGYTF.

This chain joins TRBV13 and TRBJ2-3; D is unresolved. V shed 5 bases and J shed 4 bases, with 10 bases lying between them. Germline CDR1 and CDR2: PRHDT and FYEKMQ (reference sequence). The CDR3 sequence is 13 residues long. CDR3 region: CASSPKRADTQYF. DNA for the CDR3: TGTGCCAGCAGCCCCAAACGGGCAGATACGCAGTATTTT. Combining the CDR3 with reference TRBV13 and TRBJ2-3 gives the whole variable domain AAGVIQSPRHLIKEKRETATLKCYPIPRHDTVYWYQQGPGQDPQFLISFYEKMQSDKGSIPDRFSAQQFSDYHSELNMSSLELGDSALYFCASSPKRADTQYFGPGTRLTVL.

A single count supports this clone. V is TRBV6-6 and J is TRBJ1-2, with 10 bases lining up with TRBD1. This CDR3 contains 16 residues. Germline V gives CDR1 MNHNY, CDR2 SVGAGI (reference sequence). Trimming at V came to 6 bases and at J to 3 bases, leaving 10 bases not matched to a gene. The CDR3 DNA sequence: TGTGCCAGCAGAGATCTCGGGACAGGGGTCCACTATGGCTACACCTTC. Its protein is CASRDLGTGVHYGYTF.

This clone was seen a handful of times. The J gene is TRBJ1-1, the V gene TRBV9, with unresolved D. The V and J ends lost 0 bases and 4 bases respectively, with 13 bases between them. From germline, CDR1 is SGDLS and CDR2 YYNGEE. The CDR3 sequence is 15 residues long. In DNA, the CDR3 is TGTGCCAGCAGCGTAGGAGGGAGGGTCGGCACTGAAGCTTTCTTT. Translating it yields CASSVGGRVGTEAFF. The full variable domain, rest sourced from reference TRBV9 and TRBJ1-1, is DSGVTQTPKHLITATGQRVTLRCSPRSGDLSVYWYQQSLDQGLQFLIQYYNGEERAKGNILERFSAQQFPDLHSELNLSSLELGDSALYFCASSVGGRVGTEAFFGQGTRLTVV.

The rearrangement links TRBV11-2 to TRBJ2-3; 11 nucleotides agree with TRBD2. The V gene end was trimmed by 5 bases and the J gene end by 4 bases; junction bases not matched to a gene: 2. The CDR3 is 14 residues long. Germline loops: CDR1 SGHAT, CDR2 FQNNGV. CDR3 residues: CASSRLAGPDTQYF. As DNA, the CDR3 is TGTGCCAGCAGCCGACTAGCGGGACCAGATACGCAGTATTTT.

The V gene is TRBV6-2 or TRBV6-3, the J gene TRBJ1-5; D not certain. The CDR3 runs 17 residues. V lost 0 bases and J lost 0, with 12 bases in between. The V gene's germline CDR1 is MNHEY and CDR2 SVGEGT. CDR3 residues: CASSYSRVSHSNQPQHF. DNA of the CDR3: TGTGCCAGCAGTTACTCGAGGGTGAGCCATAGCAATCAGCCCCAGCATTTT.

The CDR3 sequence: CASTLTASYNSPLHF. The DNA for the CDR3 is TGTGCCAGCACATTGACAGCTTCTTATAATTCACCCCTCCACTTT. This sequence joins TRBV11-2 and TRBJ1-6; tentatively, D is TRBD1 (5 bases). V shed 7 bases and J shed 4 bases, with 14 bases lying between them. Germline V CDR1 and CDR2: SGHAT, FQNNGV. This CDR3 is built from 15 residues.

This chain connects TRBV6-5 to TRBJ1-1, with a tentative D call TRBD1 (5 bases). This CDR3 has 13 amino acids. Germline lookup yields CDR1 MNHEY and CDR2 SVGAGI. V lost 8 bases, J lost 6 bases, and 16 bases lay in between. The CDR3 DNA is TGTGCCAGCGGCCGACAGTTGTACGCTGAAGCTTTCTTT. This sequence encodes CASGRQLYAEAFF.